The table lists the clone carrying this TCR beta chain with a few counts. TCRdb re-derived calls from the RT-PCR reads in MiXCR, one entry per CDR3 protein. This sample carries hundreds of thousands of distinct CDR3 sequences, approximately 15% of them seen once, and the ten largest clones take 3.6%. The V gene end was trimmed by 5 bases and the J gene end by 9 bases; junction bases not matched to a gene: 6. The CDR3 sequence is 14 residues long. The source of this sequence is a female donor in good health, serving as a healthy control. The rearrangement links TRBV12-3 or TRBV12-4 to TRBJ1-6; 8 positions match TRBD1. The specimen sequenced was memory CD4+ T cells from blood. The CDR3 loop is CASSVTGDFSPLHF. For the CDR3, the DNA is TGTGCCAGCAGTGTGACAGGGGATTTTTCACCCCTCCACTTT.